This is a list of T cell receptor beta chains from one sample in a study of vaccination and CD4 T cells after COVID-19. TCRdb called the PCR reads again in MiXCR, with one record for every CDR3 protein. Of 13,000 to 15,000 distinct CDR3 sequences in the sample, about 55% were seen once. The antigens for these receptors are not known. Sequenced material: CD4+ T cells from blood, cultured in vitro, taken before SARS-CoV-2 vaccination. These receptors were collected from a human donor who had recovered from COVID-19. CDR3s include the opening cysteine and the closing phenylalanine or tryptophan. A D gene is named only where the DNA matches it firmly. Not all rows give a size; the values are once, few, many and, for expanded clones, a class.

j_call: TRBJ2-7
clone_size: NA
v_call: TRBV12-3/TRBV12-4
d_call: NA
cdr3_nt: TGTGCCAGCAGTTTCAGGGTCTACGAGCAGTACTTC
cdr3_aa: CASSFRVYEQYF

j_call: TRBJ1-1
clone_size: NA
v_call: TRBV6-1
d_call: NA
cdr3_nt: TGTGCCAGCAGCAACCGATTGAACACTGAAGCTTTCTTT
cdr3_aa: CASSNRLNTEAFF

j_call: TRBJ1-1
clone_size: NA
v_call: TRBV28
d_call: NA
cdr3_nt: TGTGCCAGCAGTCCAGGGGACACTGAAGCTTTCTTT
cdr3_aa: CASSPGDTEAFF

j_call: TRBJ1-2
clone_size: few
v_call: TRBV2
d_call: NA
cdr3_nt: TGTGCCAGCAGTGAAGGAACAGGGTCCGATGGCTACACCTTC
cdr3_aa: CASSEGTGSDGYTF

j_call: TRBJ2-1
clone_size: NA
v_call: TRBV15
d_call: TRBD2
cdr3_nt: TGTGCCACCAGCCCCCAGCGGGAGTACAATGAGCAGTTCTTC
cdr3_aa: CATSPQREYNEQFF

j_call: TRBJ1-2
clone_size: NA
v_call: TRBV5-6
d_call: NA
cdr3_nt: TGTGCCAGCAGCTTCACAACTAACTATGGCTACACCTTC
cdr3_aa: CASSFTTNYGYTF

j_call: TRBJ2-2
clone_size: few
v_call: TRBV24-1
d_call: NA
cdr3_nt: TGTGCCACCAGCTCCACCGGGGAGCTGTTTTTT
cdr3_aa: CATSSTGELFF

j_call: TRBJ1-2
clone_size: NA
v_call: TRBV6-1
d_call: NA
cdr3_nt: TGTGCCAGCACAAATTTCGGGCAGTCCGGTTATGGCTACACCTTC
cdr3_aa: CASTNFGQSGYGYTF

j_call: TRBJ2-6
clone_size: once
v_call: TRBV5-1
d_call: TRBD2
cdr3_nt: TGCGCCAGCAGTATACGGGGAGGGGCTACCTCTGGGGCCAACGTCCTGACTTTC
cdr3_aa: CASSIRGGATSGANVLTF

j_call: TRBJ2-1
clone_size: NA
v_call: TRBV6-1
d_call: NA
cdr3_nt: TGTGCCAGCAGGGGTCGACAGTCGGCCAATGAGCAGTTCTTC
cdr3_aa: CASRGRQSANEQFF

j_call: TRBJ2-7
clone_size: NA
v_call: TRBV28
d_call: TRBD2
cdr3_nt: TGTGCCAGCAGGCGGACTAGCGGGAGCTCCTACGAGCAGTACTTC
cdr3_aa: CASRRTSGSSYEQYF

j_call: TRBJ2-3
clone_size: NA
v_call: TRBV20-1
d_call: TRBD2
cdr3_nt: TGCAGTGCTACAAGCCCCGGGGGACTACTTGGGTATTTT
cdr3_aa: CSATSPGGLLGYF

j_call: TRBJ1-1
clone_size: NA
v_call: TRBV28
d_call: NA
cdr3_nt: TGTGCCAGCGTTGGCGACCGCACCGGCCTTAACAGGGAATTGAACACTGAAGCTTTCTTT
cdr3_aa: CASVGDRTGLNRELNTEAFF

j_call: TRBJ1-5
clone_size: NA
v_call: TRBV20-1
d_call: NA
cdr3_nt: TGCAGTGCTAGATTACTAACAGGAGGCCTTTTCCTAGGAAATCAGCCCCAGCATTTT
cdr3_aa: CSARLLTGGLFLGNQPQHF

j_call: TRBJ1-4
clone_size: NA
v_call: TRBV6-5
d_call: NA
cdr3_nt: TGTGCCAGCAGTTATCCTGCTGCCCGTGCAGAAAAACTGTTTTTT
cdr3_aa: CASSYPAARAEKLFF

j_call: TRBJ1-6
clone_size: NA
v_call: TRBV10-2
d_call: NA
cdr3_nt: TGCGCCAGCAGTCTTACGATAGGACACGACGTTGGTTCACCCCCCCACTTT
cdr3_aa: CASSLTIGHDVGSPPHF

j_call: TRBJ1-3
clone_size: NA
v_call: TRBV6-1
d_call: TRBD1
cdr3_nt: TGTGCCAGCAGTAGGGACAGGGTCATTGGAAACACCATATATTTT
cdr3_aa: CASSRDRVIGNTIYF

j_call: TRBJ2-5
clone_size: NA
v_call: TRBV6-1
d_call: NA
cdr3_nt: TGTGCCAGCACCCCAGGGGGGGGAGAGACCCAGTACTTC
cdr3_aa: CASTPGGGETQYF

j_call: TRBJ2-3
clone_size: few
v_call: TRBV6-5
d_call: TRBD1
cdr3_nt: TGTGCCAGCAGTTACCGCTCAGGGGGCGCAGATACGCAGTATTTT
cdr3_aa: CASSYRSGGADTQYF

j_call: TRBJ2-2
clone_size: NA
v_call: TRBV18
d_call: TRBD1
cdr3_nt: TGTGCCAGCTCACCAGGACAGGGGTCGAGCACCGGGGAGCTGTTTTTT
cdr3_aa: CASSPGQGSSTGELFF

j_call: TRBJ1-1
clone_size: NA
v_call: TRBV6-2/TRBV6-3
d_call: NA
cdr3_nt: TGTGCCAGCAGTTATAGAGGGGAGAGTACTGAAGCTTTCTTT
cdr3_aa: CASSYRGESTEAFF

j_call: TRBJ2-2
clone_size: NA
v_call: TRBV20-1
d_call: NA
cdr3_nt: TGCAGTGCTGAGGGGGCTAGCGGACCGAACACCGGGGAGCTGTTTTTT
cdr3_aa: CSAEGASGPNTGELFF

j_call: TRBJ2-3
clone_size: once
v_call: TRBV5-5
d_call: TRBD2
cdr3_nt: TGTGCCAGCAGCTTGCAGGGAATAGCGGGAAGCTGGGAGTATTTT
cdr3_aa: CASSLQGIAGSWEYF

j_call: TRBJ1-5
clone_size: few
v_call: TRBV20-1
d_call: TRBD1
cdr3_nt: TGCAGTGCTACACAGGGGAGGGTTTTAAATCAGCCCCAGCATTTT
cdr3_aa: CSATQGRVLNQPQHF

j_call: TRBJ1-5
clone_size: once
v_call: TRBV30
d_call: NA
cdr3_nt: TGTGCCTGGAATTCTGGCCTCGCAAATCAGCCCCAGCATTTT
cdr3_aa: CAWNSGLANQPQHF

j_call: TRBJ2-1
clone_size: once
v_call: TRBV7-3
d_call: NA
cdr3_nt: TGTGCCAGCAGCCCCACGATAGGCGGAGAGCAGTTCTTC
cdr3_aa: CASSPTIGGEQFF

j_call: TRBJ2-1
clone_size: few
v_call: TRBV6-5
d_call: NA
cdr3_nt: TGTGCCAGCAGTTACCGCGACGGGATTCAGTTCTTC
cdr3_aa: CASSYRDGIQFF

j_call: TRBJ2-3
clone_size: few
v_call: TRBV7-3
d_call: NA
cdr3_nt: TGTGCCAGCAGCCTGGGAAGTACAGATACGCAGTATTTT
cdr3_aa: CASSLGSTDTQYF